This TCR beta chain derives from a study of cytomegalovirus exposure and HLA in healthy donors. Study at large: Among about 200 million T cells, an earlier analysis found roughly 110 million unique TCR beta sequences.

Overall study findings and caveats: In a later analysis, approximately 15,000 TCR beta sequences were associated with HLA alleles at 0.05 false discovery rate. Researchers catalogued 150 or so TCR beta chains as cytomegalovirus-associated.

CDR3 length: 15 amino acids. With V trimmed by 4 bases and J by 6 bases, 4 bases remained unmatched. Looked up from germline, CDR1 is SGHTA and CDR2 is FQGNSA. Primers included in the PCR were 60 Vbeta and 13 Jbeta primers. Method: immunoSEQ multiplex PCR; TCRdb's copy keeps in-frame clones and lacks some. Reported are about 65,000 clones; the ten largest clones contain more than 15%. Concerning this clone: No antigen is known for it.

This sequence originates from a boy between 10 and 17 years old in good health and CMV-seronegative. V is TRBV7-2 and J is TRBJ1-5; TRBD1 matches at 12 bases. The sample consisted of PBMCs. CDR3 nucleotide sequence: TGTGCCAGCAGCTGGGGACAGGGGGCGAGTCAGCCCCAGCATTTT. Encoded protein: CASSWGQGASQPQHF.